A selection of T cell receptor beta chains follows, all from one sample in a study of T cell changes during pregnancy in multiple sclerosis. Method: immunoSEQ multiplex PCR; TCRdb's copy keeps in-frame clones and lacks some. The table shows 75,000 to 80,000 clones, with roughly 93% occurring only once. The source material was peripheral blood, sampled in the second trimester of pregnancy. Receptors originate from a female donor in good health, enrolled as a control in a pregnancy study. Both conserved end residues are part of each CDR3. Fields, in order: CDR3 protein, CDR3 DNA, J gene, V gene, D gene, clone size. The D gene is left open where the match is weak. Size values are once, few and many counts, or a class for expanded clones, and some rows have none.

CASSTRTGGHGYTF | TGTGCCAGCAGTACCCGGACAGGGGGACATGGCTACACCTTC | TRBJ1-2 | TRBV6-6 | TRBD1 | -
CASSSREIRTEAFF | TGTGCCAGCTCTTCGAGGGAAATTCGCACTGAAGCTTTCTTT | TRBJ1-1 | TRBV18 | - | -
CASTPSGGASYEQYF | TGTGCCAGTACCCCTAGCGGGGGGGCGTCCTACGAGCAGTACTTC | TRBJ2-7 | TRBV19 | TRBD2 | -
CASSLRQGGGNTIYF | TGCGCCAGCAGCTTGAGACAAGGGGGTGGAAACACCATATATTTT | TRBJ1-3 | TRBV5-1 | - | -
CAWKAGGNYNEQFF | TGTGCCTGGAAAGCGGGGGGGAACTACAATGAGCAGTTCTTC | TRBJ2-1 | TRBV30 | TRBD2 | -
CASSKERVMRVSYEQYF | TGTGCCAGCAGCAAAGAAAGAGTTATGAGAGTATCCTACGAGCAGTACTTC | TRBJ2-7 | TRBV21-1 | - | -
CASSYGPSGSTGELFF | TGTGCCAGCAGTTACGGTCCAAGCGGGAGCACCGGGGAGCTGTTTTTT | TRBJ2-2 | TRBV6-6 | TRBD2 | -
CSVQGASGSGYTF | TGCAGCGTTCAGGGGGCGAGCGGTAGTGGCTACACCTTC | TRBJ1-2 | TRBV29-1 | TRBD1 | -
CASSHRGGPVADTQYF | TGCGCCAGCAGCCATCGCGGGGGCCCGGTCGCAGATACGCAGTATTTT | TRBJ2-3 | TRBV4-1 | - | -
CASRGGGDNEQFF | TGTGCCAGCAGGGGAGGAGGAGACAATGAGCAGTTCTTC | TRBJ2-1 | TRBV2 | - | -
CASSSYRARGEKLFF | TGTGCCAGCAGTTCTTACCGGGCCCGGGGTGAAAAACTGTTTTTT | TRBJ1-4 | TRBV5-5 | - | -
CASSQEKAGGYGYTF | TGTGCCAGCAGCCAAGAGAAGGCGGGCGGGTATGGCTACACCTTC | TRBJ1-2 | TRBV4-2 | - | -
CAITEERFPVNYGYTF | TGTGCCATCACCGAGGAGAGGTTTCCAGTTAACTATGGCTACACCTTC | TRBJ1-2 | TRBV10-3 | - | -
CASSSGLAAFFEQYF | TGTGCCAGCAGCTCCGGACTAGCGGCATTCTTCGAGCAGTACTTC | TRBJ2-7 | TRBV2 | TRBD2 | -
CASSPLRLAGVTGELFF | TGTGCCAGCAGCCCCCTAAGACTAGCGGGGGTGACCGGGGAGCTGTTTTTT | TRBJ2-2 | TRBV7-2 | TRBD2 | -
CASSLGFLSYNSPLHF | TGTGCCAGCAGCTTGGGCTTTCTATCCTATAATTCACCCCTCCACTTT | TRBJ1-6 | TRBV13 | - | -
CASSQDRTGNYGYTF | TGCGCCAGCAGCCAAGACAGGACAGGGAACTATGGCTACACCTTC | TRBJ1-2 | TRBV4-1 | TRBD1 | -
CASSMGHNTGELFF | TGTGCCAGCAGCATGGGACACAACACCGGGGAGCTGTTTTTT | TRBJ2-2 | TRBV5-4 | - | -
CASGLEGTYGYTF | TGCGCCAGCGGCCTGGAGGGGACCTATGGCTACACCTTC | TRBJ1-2 | TRBV23-1 | - | -
CASSQPPGTGGNTEAFF | TGCGCCAGCAGCCAACCCCCCGGGACGGGAGGAAACACTGAAGCTTTCTTT | TRBJ1-1 | TRBV4-1 | - | -
CATSVDRANTEAFF | TGTGCCACCAGCGTCGACAGGGCGAACACTGAAGCTTTCTTT | TRBJ1-1 | TRBV15 | TRBD1 | -
CASRQVNSPLHF | TGTGCCAGCCGGCAGGTGAATTCACCCCTCCACTTT | TRBJ1-6 | TRBV27 | - | -
CASSDTSGGPYNEQFF | TGTGCCAGCAGTGACACTAGCGGGGGGCCCTACAATGAGCAGTTCTTC | TRBJ2-1 | TRBV6-4 | TRBD2 | -
CASSPQGGGEQYF | TGTGCCAGCTCACCCCAGGGTGGGGGGGAGCAGTACTTC | TRBJ2-7 | TRBV18 | - | -
CASSMRDYNQPQHF | TGTGCCAGTAGTATGAGGGATTACAATCAGCCCCAGCATTTT | TRBJ1-5 | TRBV19 | - | -
CASSNPHRGALGELFF | TGTGCCAGTAGTAACCCCCACCGGGGGGCGCTAGGGGAGCTGTTTTTT | TRBJ2-2 | TRBV19 | - | -
CSVGTGQGNSPLHF | TGCAGCGTAGGAACGGGACAGGGTAATTCACCCCTCCACTTT | TRBJ1-6 | TRBV29-1 | TRBD1 | once
CASSPGWLAGTDTQYF | TGTGCCAGCAGCCCTGGGTGGCTAGCTGGCACAGATACGCAGTATTTT | TRBJ2-3 | TRBV27 | - | -
CASSPVFLRDRVNEQYF | TGTGCCAGCAGCCCCGTATTTCTCCGGGACAGGGTAAACGAGCAGTACTTC | TRBJ2-7 | TRBV7-9 | TRBD1 | -